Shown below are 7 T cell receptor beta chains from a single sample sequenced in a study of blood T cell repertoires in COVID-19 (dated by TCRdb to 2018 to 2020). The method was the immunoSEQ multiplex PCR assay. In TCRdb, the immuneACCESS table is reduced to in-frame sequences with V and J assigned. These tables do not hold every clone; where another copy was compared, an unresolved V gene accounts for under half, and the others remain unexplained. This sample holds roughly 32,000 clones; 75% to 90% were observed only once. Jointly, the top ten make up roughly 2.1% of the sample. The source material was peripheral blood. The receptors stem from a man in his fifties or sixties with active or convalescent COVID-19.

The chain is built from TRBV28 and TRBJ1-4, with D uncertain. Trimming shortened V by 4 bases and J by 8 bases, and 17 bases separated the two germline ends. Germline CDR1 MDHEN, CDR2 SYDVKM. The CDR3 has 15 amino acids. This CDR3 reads CASSSETTWREKLFF. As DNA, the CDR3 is TGTGCCAGCAGTTCCGAAACCACCTGGAGAGAAAAACTGTTTTTT.

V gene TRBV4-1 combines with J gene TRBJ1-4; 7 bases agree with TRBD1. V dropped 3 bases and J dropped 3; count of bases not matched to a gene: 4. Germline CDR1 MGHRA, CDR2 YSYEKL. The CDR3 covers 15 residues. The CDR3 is CASSHPGGSNEKLFF. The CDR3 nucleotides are TGCGCCAGCAGCCACCCAGGGGGATCTAATGAAAAACTGTTTTTT.

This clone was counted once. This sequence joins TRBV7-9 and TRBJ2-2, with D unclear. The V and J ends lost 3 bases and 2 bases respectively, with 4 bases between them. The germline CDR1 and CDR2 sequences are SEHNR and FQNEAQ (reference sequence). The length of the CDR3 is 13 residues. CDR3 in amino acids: CASSLTNTGELFF. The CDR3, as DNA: TGTGCCAGCAGCTTGACTAACACCGGGGAGCTGTTTTTT.

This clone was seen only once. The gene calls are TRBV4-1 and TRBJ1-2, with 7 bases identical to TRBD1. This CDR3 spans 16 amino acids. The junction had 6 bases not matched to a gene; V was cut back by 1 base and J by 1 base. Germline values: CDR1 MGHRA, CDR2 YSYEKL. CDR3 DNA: TGCGCCAGCAGCCAAGGAAGACAGGGAGTTAACTATGGCTACACCTTC. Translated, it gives CASSQGRQGVNYGYTF.

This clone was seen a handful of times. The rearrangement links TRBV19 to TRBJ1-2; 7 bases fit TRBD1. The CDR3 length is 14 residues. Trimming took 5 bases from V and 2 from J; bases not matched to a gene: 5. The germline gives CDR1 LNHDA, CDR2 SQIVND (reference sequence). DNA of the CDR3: TGTGCCAGTAGTGAAGGGACAGTCAACTATGGCTACACCTTC. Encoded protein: CASSEGTVNYGYTF.

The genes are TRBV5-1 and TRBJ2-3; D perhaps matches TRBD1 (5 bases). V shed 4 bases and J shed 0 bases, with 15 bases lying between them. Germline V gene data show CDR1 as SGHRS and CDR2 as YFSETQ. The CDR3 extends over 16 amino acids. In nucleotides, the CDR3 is TGCGCCAGCAGCCCTGTGGTGACAGTCAGCACAGATACGCAGTATTTT. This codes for CASSPVVTVSTDTQYF.

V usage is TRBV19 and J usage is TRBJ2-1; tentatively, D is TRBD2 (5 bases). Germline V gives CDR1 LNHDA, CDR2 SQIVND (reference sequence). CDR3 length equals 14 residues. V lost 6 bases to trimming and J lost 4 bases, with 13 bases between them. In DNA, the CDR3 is TGTGCCAGTAGGAGGGAAGGCGGGTACAATGAGCAGTTCTTC. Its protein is CASRREGGYNEQFF.